This TCR beta chain was found in a study of OX40 agonist ivuxolimab in advanced cancers. Study-level information: Patients enrolled in dose escalation were diagnosed with hepatocellular carcinoma, melanoma, renal cell or head and neck cancer. Patients were under 90% male with ages roughly 20 to 90, mean 60. Earlier treatment with anti-PD-1, anti-PD-L1 or anti-CTLA-4 was permitted, and under 50% had received some. Three patients got partial responses; one had hepatocellular carcinoma and two had cutaneous melanoma.

Data came from immunoSEQ multiplex PCR; TCRdb stores just in-frame clones and leaves some out. The table records roughly 77,000 clones, roughly 92% of them present only once. This specimen was CD4+ or CD8+ T cells sorted from blood, taken in a trial of the OX40 agonist ivuxolimab. The origin of this receptor is an adult with an advanced solid tumor such as melanoma, head and neck, liver or kidney cancer.

The CDR3 protein is CASSFGSGGFFTEAFF. CDR3 sequence (DNA): TGTGCCAGCAGCTTCGGTTCAGGGGGTTTTTTCACTGAAGCTTTCTTT. The genes are TRBV5-6 and TRBJ1-1; 7 bases map to TRBD1. The CDR3 has 16 residues. The trim removed 2 bases at V and 4 bases at J, leaving 11 bases unmatched. Germline CDR1 and CDR2: SGHDT and YYEEEE.